Presented here are 6 T cell receptor beta chains from one specimen sequenced in a study of human T cells and chemical hapten exposure. Via MiXCR, TCRdb re-called the RACE reads, giving one row per CDR3 protein. The profile shows 180,000 or so distinct CDR3 sequences, 20% to 25% of them singletons. Stated time point: patch test 1, 2 weeks after DPC sensitization. Regarding treatment: therapeutic diphenylcyclopropenone sensitization with weekly scalp DPC. Sequencing used whole blood, obtained in connection with sensitization to the hapten diphenylcyclopropenone (DPC). The receptors were gathered from a woman aged 45-65 years with alopecia areata. Some clones in this sample may be carry-over from other donors' samples.

The J gene is TRBJ2-1, the V gene TRBV10-2; TRBD2 matches 7 bases. In germline, CDR1 is WSHSY, CDR2 SAAADI. The CDR3 contains 14 residues. With 7 bases clipped from V and 2 bases from J, the junction kept 5 bases outside the gene matches. The CDR3 DNA reads TGCGCCAGCAAGGGAGCGGGACCCTACAATGAGCAGTTCTTC. Its translation: CASKGAGPYNEQFF.

This clonotype has just a few counts. The rearrangement links TRBV28 to TRBJ1-5, with a weak D call TRBD1 (5 bases). With 2 bases removed from V and 6 bases from J, the gap between germline ends came to 11 bases. The CDR3 sequence is 14 residues long. Germline V lookup: CDR1 MDHEN, CDR2 SYDVKM. CDR3 amino acids: CASSLNGGGQPQHF. The CDR3 nucleotides read TGTGCCAGCAGTTTAAACGGGGGGGGTCAGCCCCAGCATTTT. Looking up the rest from reference TRBV28 and TRBJ1-5 gives the full variable domain: DVKVTQSSRYLVKRTGEKVFLECVQDMDHENMFWYRQDPGLGLRLIYFSYDVKMKEKGDIPEGYSVSREKKERFSLILESASTNQTSMYLCASSLNGGGQPQHFGDGTRLSIL.

This clonotype was counted only a few times. The chain uses TRBV11-2 and TRBJ2-7; TRBD2 matches at 7 bases. Germline CDR1 SGHAT, CDR2 FQNNGV. With 0 bases clipped from V and 4 bases from J, the junction kept 6 bases outside the gene matches. The CDR3 is 15 amino acids. CDR3 DNA sequence: TGTGCCAGCAGCTTAGATCGGCGGGGGACTTACGAGCAGTACTTC. Amino acid sequence: CASSLDRRGTYEQYF.

In this sample, this clonotype turned up a few times. The chain is built from TRBV5-1 and TRBJ2-3; 8 nucleotides agree with TRBD2. CDR3 length equals 14 residues. The V gene's germline CDR1 is SGHRS and CDR2 YFSETQ. The trim removed 4 bases at V and 6 bases at J, leaving 7 bases unmatched. Here the CDR3 reads CASSLGTRTDTQYF. DNA for the CDR3: TGCGCCAGCAGCCTCGGGACTAGGACGGATACGCAGTATTTT.

The rearrangement links TRBV27 to TRBJ1-6, with D possibly TRBD1 on 6 matching bases. Per germline, CDR1 MNHEY and CDR2 SMNVEV (reference sequence). This CDR3 spans 18 amino acids. The germline V and J ends were trimmed by 7 bases and 2 bases, with 21 bases remaining between them. For the CDR3, the DNA is TGTGCCAGCACCGGCAGGGGAGGGGTCATCGCCTATAATTCACCCCTCCACTTT. Translation gives CASTGRGGVIAYNSPLHF.

Here the CDR3 reads CASSPGPARGGYTF. CDR3 in DNA: TGTGCCAGCAGCCCGGGACCGGCTCGCGGTGGCTACACCTTC. This rearrangement joins TRBV11-1 to TRBJ1-2; tentative D call: TRBD1 (5 bases). This CDR3 comprises 14 residues. Trimming stripped 5 bases from V and 7 bases from J, with 17 bases between. Germline V gives CDR1 SGHAT, CDR2 FQDESV (reference sequence).